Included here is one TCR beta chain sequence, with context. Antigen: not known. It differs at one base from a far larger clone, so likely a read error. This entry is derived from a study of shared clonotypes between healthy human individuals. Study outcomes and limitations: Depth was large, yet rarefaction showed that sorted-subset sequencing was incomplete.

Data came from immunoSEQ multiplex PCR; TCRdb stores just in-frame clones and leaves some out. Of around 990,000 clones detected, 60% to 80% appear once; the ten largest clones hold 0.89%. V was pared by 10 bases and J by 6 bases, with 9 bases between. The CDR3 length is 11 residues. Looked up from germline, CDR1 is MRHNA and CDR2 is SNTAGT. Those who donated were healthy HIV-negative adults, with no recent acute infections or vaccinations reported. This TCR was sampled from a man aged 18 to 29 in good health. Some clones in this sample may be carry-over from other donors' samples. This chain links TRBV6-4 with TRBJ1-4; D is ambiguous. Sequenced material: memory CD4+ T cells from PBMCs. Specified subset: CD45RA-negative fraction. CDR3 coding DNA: TGTGCCATCGAGACTCATGAAAAACTGTTTTTT. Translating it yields CAIETHEKLFF.